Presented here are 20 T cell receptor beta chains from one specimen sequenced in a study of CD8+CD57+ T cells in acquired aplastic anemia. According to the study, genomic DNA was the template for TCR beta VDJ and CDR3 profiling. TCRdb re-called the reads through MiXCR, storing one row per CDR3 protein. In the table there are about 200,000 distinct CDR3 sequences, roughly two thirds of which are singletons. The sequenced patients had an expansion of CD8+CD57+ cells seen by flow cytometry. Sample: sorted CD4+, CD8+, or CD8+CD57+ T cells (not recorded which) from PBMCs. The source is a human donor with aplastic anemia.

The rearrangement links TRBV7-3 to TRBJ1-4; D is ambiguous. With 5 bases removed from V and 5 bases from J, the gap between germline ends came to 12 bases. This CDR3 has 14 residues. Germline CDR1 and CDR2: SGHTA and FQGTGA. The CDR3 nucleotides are TGTGCCAGCAGCGCAACTGAGTACAATGAAAAACTGTTTTTT. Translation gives CASSATEYNEKLFF.

The CDR3 spells CASSILSGSYEQYF. DNA of the CDR3: TGTGCCAGCAGCATCTTATCAGGCTCCTACGAGCAGTACTTC. V is TRBV7-6 and J is TRBJ2-7; the D is unclear. V gave up 5 bases and J gave up 0 bases, with 11 bases separating them. Germline V lookup: CDR1 SGHVS, CDR2 FNYEAQ. The CDR3 is 14 residues long.

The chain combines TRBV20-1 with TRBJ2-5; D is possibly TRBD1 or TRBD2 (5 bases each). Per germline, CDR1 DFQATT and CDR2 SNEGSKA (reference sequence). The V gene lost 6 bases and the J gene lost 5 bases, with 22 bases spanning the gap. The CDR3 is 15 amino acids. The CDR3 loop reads CSAATGTTRLETQYF. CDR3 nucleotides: TGCAGTGCCGCCACGGGGACGACAAGGCTCGAGACCCAGTACTTC.

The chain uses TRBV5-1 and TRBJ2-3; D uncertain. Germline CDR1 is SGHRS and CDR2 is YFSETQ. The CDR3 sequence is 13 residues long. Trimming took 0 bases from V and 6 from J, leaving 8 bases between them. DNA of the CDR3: TGCGCCAGCAGCTTGGTAGAAGGGGATACGCAGTATTTT. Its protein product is CASSLVEGDTQYF. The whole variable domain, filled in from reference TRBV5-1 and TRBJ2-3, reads KAGVTQTPRYLIKTRGQQVTLSCSPISGHRSVSWYQQTPGQGLQFLFEYFSETQRNKGNFPGRFSGRQFSNSRSEMNVSTLELGDSALYLCASSLVEGDTQYFGPGTRLTVL.

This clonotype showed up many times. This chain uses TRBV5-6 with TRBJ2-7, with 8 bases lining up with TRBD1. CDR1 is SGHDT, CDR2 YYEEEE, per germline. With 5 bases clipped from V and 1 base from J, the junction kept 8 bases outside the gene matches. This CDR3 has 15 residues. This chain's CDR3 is CASSETGGVSYEQYF. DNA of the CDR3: TGTGCCAGCAGTGAAACAGGGGGAGTTTCCTACGAGCAGTACTTC.

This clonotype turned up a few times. As DNA, the CDR3 is TGTGCCAGCAGCCCGACAGGGTTACCCTACGAGCAGTACTTC. This sequence encodes CASSPTGLPYEQYF. The J gene is TRBJ2-7, the V gene TRBV7-9; 7 bases line up with TRBD1. Germline CDR1 is SEHNR and CDR2 is FQNEAQ (reference sequence). V was clipped by 5 bases and J by 2 bases; unmatched bases: 6. The CDR3 is made up of 14 amino acids.

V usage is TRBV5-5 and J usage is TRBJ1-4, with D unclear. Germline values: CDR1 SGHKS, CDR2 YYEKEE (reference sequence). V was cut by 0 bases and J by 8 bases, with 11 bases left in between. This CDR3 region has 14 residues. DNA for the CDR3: TGTGCCAGCAGCTTGGACATGCGAGGGGAAAAACTGTTTTTT. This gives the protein CASSLDMRGEKLFF.

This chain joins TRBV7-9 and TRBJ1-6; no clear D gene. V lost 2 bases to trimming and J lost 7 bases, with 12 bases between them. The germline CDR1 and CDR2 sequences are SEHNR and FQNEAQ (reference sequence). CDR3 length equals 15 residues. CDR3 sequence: CASSLFPSNNSPLHF. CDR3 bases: TGTGCCAGCAGCTTATTCCCAAGCAACAATTCACCCCTCCACTTT. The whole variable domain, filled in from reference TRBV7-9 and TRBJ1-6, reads DTGVSQNPRHKITKRGQNVTFRCDPISEHNRLYWYRQTLGQGPEFLTYFQNEAQLEKSRLLSDRFSAERPKGSFSTLEIQRTEQGDSAMYLCASSLFPSNNSPLHFGNGTRLTVT.

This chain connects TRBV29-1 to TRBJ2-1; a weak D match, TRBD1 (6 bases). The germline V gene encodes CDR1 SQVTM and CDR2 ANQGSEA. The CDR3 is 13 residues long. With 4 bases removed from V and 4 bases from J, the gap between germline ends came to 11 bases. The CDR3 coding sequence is TGCAGCGTTGTAGACACAGGGTACAATGAGCAGTTCTTC. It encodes CSVVDTGYNEQFF.

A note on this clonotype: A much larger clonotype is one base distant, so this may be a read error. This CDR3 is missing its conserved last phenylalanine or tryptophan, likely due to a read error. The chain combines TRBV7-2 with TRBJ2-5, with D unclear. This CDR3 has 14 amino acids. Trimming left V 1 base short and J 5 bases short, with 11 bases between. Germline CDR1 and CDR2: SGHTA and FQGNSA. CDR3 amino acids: CASSLVAARETQYL. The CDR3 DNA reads TGTGCCAGCAGCTTAGTTGCGGCCAGGGAGACCCAGTACCTC.

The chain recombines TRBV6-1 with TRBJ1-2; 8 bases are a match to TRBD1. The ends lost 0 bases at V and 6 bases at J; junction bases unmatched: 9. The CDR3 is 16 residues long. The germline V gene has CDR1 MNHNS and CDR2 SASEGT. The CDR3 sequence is CASSEAHTGTGHGYTF. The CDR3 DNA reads TGTGCCAGCAGTGAAGCCCACACCGGGACAGGACATGGCTACACCTTC.

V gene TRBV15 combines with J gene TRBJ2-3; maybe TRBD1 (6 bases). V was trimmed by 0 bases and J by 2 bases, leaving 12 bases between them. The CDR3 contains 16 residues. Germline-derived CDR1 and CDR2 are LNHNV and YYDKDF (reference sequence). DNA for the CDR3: TGTGCCACCAGCAGAGAACAGGGCAGTCCCACAGATACGCAGTATTTT. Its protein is CATSREQGSPTDTQYF.

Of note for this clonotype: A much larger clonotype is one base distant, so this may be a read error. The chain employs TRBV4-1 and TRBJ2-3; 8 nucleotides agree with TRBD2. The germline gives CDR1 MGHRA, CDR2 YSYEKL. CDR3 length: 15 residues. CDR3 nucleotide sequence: TGCGCCAGCAGTGGGCAGGCGGGGGGTTCAGATACGCAGTCTTTT. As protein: CASSGQAGGSDTQSF.

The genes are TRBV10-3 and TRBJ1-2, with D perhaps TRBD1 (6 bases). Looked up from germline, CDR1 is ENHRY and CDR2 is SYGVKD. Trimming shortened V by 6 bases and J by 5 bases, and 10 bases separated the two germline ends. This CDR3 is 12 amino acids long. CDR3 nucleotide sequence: TGTGCCATCAGACAGGGAGAGTATGGCTACACCTTC. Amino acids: CAIRQGEYGYTF.

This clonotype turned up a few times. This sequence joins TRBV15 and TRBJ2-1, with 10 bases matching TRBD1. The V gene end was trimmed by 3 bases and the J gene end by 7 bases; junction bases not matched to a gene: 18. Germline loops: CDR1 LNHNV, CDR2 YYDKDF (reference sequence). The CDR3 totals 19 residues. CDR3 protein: CATSSRGGVGTGVNNEQFF. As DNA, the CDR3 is TGTGCCACCAGCAGCCGGGGTGGTGTGGGGACAGGGGTGAATAATGAGCAGTTCTTC.

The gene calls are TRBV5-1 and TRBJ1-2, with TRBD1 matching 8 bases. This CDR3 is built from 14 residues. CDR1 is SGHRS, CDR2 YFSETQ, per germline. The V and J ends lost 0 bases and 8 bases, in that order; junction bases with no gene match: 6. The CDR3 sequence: CASSLAGTGGGYTF. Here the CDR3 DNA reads TGCGCCAGCAGCTTGGCCGGGACAGGCGGCGGCTACACCTTC.

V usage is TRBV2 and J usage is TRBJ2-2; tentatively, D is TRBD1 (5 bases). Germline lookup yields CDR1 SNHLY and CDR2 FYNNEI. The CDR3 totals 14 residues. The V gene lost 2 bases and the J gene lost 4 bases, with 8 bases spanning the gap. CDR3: CASSESRATGELFF. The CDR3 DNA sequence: TGTGCCAGCAGTGAATCCAGGGCCACCGGGGAGCTGTTTTTT. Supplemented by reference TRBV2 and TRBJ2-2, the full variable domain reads EPEVTQTPSHQVTQMGQEVILRCVPISNHLYFYWYRQILGQKVEFLVSFYNNEISEKSEIFDDQFSVERPDGSNFTLKIRSTKLEDSAMYFCASSESRATGELFFGEGSRLTVL.

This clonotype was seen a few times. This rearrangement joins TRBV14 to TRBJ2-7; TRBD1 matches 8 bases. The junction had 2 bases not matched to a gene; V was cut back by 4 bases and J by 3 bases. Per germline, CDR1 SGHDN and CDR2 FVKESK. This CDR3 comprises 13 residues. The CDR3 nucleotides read TGTGCCAGCAGCCGAGGACAGGGCTACGAGCAGTACTTC. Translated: CASSRGQGYEQYF.

DNA for the CDR3: TGTGCCAGCAGCTTAGACAGTGACACTGAAGCTTTCTTT. As protein: CASSLDSDTEAFF. The chain joins TRBV7-2 to TRBJ1-1, with no clear D. This CDR3 comprises 13 residues. Germline CDR1 reads SGHTA; CDR2 reads FQGNSA. V shed 1 base and J shed 3 bases, with 6 bases lying between them.

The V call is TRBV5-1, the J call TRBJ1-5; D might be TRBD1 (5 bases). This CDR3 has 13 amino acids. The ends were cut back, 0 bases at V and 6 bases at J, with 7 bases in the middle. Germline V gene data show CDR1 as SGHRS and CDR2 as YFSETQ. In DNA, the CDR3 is TGCGCCAGCAGCTTGGTAGGGGCTCAGCCCCAGCATTTT. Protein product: CASSLVGAQPQHF.